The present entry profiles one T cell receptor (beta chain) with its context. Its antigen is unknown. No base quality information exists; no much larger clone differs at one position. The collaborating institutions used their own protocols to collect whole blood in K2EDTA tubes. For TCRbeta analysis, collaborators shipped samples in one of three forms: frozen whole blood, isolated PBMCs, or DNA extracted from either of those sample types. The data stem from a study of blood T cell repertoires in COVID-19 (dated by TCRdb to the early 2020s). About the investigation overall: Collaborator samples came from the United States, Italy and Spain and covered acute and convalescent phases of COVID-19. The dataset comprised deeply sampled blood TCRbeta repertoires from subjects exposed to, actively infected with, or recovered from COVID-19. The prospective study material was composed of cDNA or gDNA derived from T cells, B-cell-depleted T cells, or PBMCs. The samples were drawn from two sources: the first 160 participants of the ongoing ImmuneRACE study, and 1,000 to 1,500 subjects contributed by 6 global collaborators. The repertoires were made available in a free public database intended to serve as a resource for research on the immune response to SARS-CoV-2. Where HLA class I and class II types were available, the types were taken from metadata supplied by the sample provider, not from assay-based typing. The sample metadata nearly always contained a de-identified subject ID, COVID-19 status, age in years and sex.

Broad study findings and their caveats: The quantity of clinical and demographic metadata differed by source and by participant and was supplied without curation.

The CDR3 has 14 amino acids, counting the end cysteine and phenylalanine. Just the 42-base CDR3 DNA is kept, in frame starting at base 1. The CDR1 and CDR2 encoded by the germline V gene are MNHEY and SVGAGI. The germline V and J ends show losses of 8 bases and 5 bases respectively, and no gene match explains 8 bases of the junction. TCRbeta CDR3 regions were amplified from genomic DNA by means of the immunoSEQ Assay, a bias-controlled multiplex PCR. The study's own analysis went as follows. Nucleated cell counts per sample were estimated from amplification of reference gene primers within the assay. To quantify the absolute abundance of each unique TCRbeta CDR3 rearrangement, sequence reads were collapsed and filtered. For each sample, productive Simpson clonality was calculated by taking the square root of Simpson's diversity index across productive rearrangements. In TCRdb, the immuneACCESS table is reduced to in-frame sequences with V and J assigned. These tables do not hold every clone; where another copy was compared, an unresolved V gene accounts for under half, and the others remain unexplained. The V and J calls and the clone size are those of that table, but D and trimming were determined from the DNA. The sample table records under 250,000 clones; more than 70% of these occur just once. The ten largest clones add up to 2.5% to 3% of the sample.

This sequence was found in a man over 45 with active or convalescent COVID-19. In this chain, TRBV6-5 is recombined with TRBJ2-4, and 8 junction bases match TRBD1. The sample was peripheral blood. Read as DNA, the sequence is TGTGCCAGCTTTGAGGGACAGGTAGAAAACATTCAGTACTTC. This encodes CASFEGQVENIQYF.